The 17 T cell receptor beta chains below all came from one sample that was sequenced in a study of T cell responses to AZD1222 COVID-19 vaccine. This table comes from immunoSEQ multiplex PCR, and its TCRdb copy is limited to in-frame clones, with some not included. The top ten hold less than 30% of the sample, which has approximately 120,000 clones, 85% to 90% seen once. This specimen consisted of peripheral blood, obtained on day 0 of AZD1222 vaccination. The receptors come from an adult in good health.

The rearrangement links TRBV7-3 to TRBJ1-2; D possibly corresponds to TRBD1 (6 bases). CDR1 is SGHTA, CDR2 FQGTGA, per germline. This CDR3 has 16 amino acids. V shed 5 bases and J shed 4 bases, with 20 bases lying between them. CDR3 bases: TGTGCCAGCAGCCCTAACGGGGGGGGCGACACCTATGGCTACACCTTC. Its protein product is CASSPNGGGDTYGYTF.

V and J are TRBV2 and TRBJ2-2, with D maybe TRBD1 (5 bases). The CDR3 is 15 residues long. The V gene lost 6 bases and the J gene lost 2 bases, with 13 bases spanning the gap. Germline values: CDR1 SNHLY, CDR2 FYNNEI. The CDR3 region is CASRKDTGNTGELFF. CDR3 nucleotide sequence: TGTGCCAGCAGGAAGGACACCGGCAACACCGGGGAGCTGTTTTTT. Full variable domain (missing parts from reference TRBV2 and TRBJ2-2): EPEVTQTPSHQVTQMGQEVILRCVPISNHLYFYWYRQILGQKVEFLVSFYNNEISEKSEIFDDQFSVERPDGSNFTLKIRSTKLEDSAMYFCASRKDTGNTGELFFGEGSRLTVL.

The chain combines TRBV6-2 or TRBV6-3 with TRBJ1-5; no clear D gene. The V gene's germline CDR1 is MNHEY and CDR2 SVGEGT. V gave up 6 bases and J gave up 1 base, with 13 bases separating them. The CDR3 is made up of 15 amino acids. CDR3 sequence (DNA): TGTGCCAGCAGCCTTGACTCTGCCAGCAATCAGCCCCAGCATTTT. Amino acids: CASSLDSASNQPQHF.

The rearrangement uses TRBV6-6 and TRBJ1-1; maybe TRBD1 (5 bases). The germline V gene has CDR1 MNHNY and CDR2 SVGAGI (reference sequence). V was pared by 6 bases and J by 0 bases, with 11 bases between. This CDR3 has 14 residues. The CDR3 is CASSPTGLNTEAFF. The CDR3 DNA follows: TGTGCCAGCAGCCCTACAGGCCTGAACACTGAAGCTTTCTTT.

This clone was seen only a few times. This rearrangement joins TRBV28 to TRBJ1-1; D is undetermined. Trimming removed 2 bases from V and 5 bases from J, with 3 bases in between. The germline CDR1 and CDR2 sequences are MDHEN and SYDVKM. CDR3 length: 11 amino acids. In nucleotides, the CDR3 is TGTGCCAGCAGTTTAAGAACTGAAGCTTTCTTT. It translates to CASSLRTEAFF. Together with reference TRBV28 and TRBJ1-1, the CDR3 gives the full variable domain: DVKVTQSSRYLVKRTGEKVFLECVQDMDHENMFWYRQDPGLGLRLIYFSYDVKMKEKGDIPEGYSVSREKKERFSLILESASTNQTSMYLCASSLRTEAFFGQGTRLTVV.

This clone came up a few times. V and J are TRBV5-1 and TRBJ2-3; 11 bases agree with TRBD2. CDR3 length: 17 amino acids. The ends lost 0 bases at V and 1 base at J; junction bases unmatched: 4. Germline V lookup: CDR1 SGHRS, CDR2 YFSETQ. The CDR3 reads CASSLVAGGLGTDTQYF. CDR3 sequence (DNA): TGCGCCAGCAGCTTGGTAGCGGGGGGGCTCGGCACAGATACGCAGTATTTT.

The chain recombines TRBV18 with TRBJ2-7; the D is unclear. CDR3 length: 14 residues. The germline V gene has CDR1 KGHSH and CDR2 LQKENI. Trimming removed 0 bases at V and 3 bases at J, with 9 bases between. The CDR3 DNA follows: TGTGCCAGCTCACCACCCGGTTCGGGCTACGAGCAGTACTTC. Its translation is CASSPPGSGYEQYF.

The chain uses TRBV27 and TRBJ2-1; 16 nucleotides agree with TRBD2. V was pared by 1 base and J by 7 bases, with 1 base of the junction left unmatched. The V gene's germline CDR1 is MNHEY and CDR2 SMNVEV (reference sequence). The CDR3 loop spans 16 amino acids. CDR3 residues: CASSLLGLAGGNEQFF. The CDR3 bases are TGTGCCAGCAGTTTATTGGGACTAGCGGGAGGGAATGAGCAGTTCTTC.

This clone appeared a few times. The chain has TRBV19 and TRBJ1-5; D remains unclear. Looked up from germline, CDR1 is LNHDA and CDR2 is SQIVND (reference sequence). Trimming took 7 bases from V and 4 from J, leaving 8 bases between them. This CDR3 is 12 amino acids long. CDR3 in amino acids: CASNGGNQPQHF. CDR3 bases: TGTGCCAGTAATGGTGGAAATCAGCCCCAGCATTTT. The full variable domain, with the rest looked up from reference TRBV19 and TRBJ1-5, is DGGITQSPKYLFRKEGQNVTLSCEQNLNHDAMYWYRQDPGQGLRLIYYSQIVNDFQKGDIAEGYSVSREKKESFPLTVTSAQKNPTAFYLCASNGGNQPQHFGDGTRLSIL.

This clone was counted between two and nine times. As DNA, the CDR3 is TGTGCCAGCAGCTTAGGAAGCGGGAGCTCCTACGAGCAGTACTTC. Protein product: CASSLGSGSSYEQYF. J is TRBJ2-7 and V is TRBV11-1; 8 bases map to TRBD2. The V gene end was trimmed by 1 base and the J gene end by 0 bases; junction bases not matched to a gene: 2. Germline V gene sequence: CDR1 SGHAT, CDR2 FQDESV (reference sequence). The CDR3 contains 15 residues. Based on the CDR3 plus reference TRBV11-1 and TRBJ2-7, the full variable domain is EAEVAQSPRYKITEKSQAVAFWCDPISGHATLYWYRQILGQGPELLVQFQDESVVDDSQLPKDRFSAERLKGVDSTLKIQPAELGDSAMYLCASSLGSGSSYEQYFGPGTRLTVT.

The count of this clone is one. The chain joins TRBV5-4 to TRBJ2-6; D is ambiguous. CDR3 size: 14 residues. Germline V gene lookup returns CDR1 SGHNT and CDR2 YYREEE (reference sequence). Trimming took 4 bases from V and 2 from J, leaving 7 bases between them. The CDR3 spells CASSPSAGANVLTF. The DNA of the CDR3 is TGTGCCAGCAGCCCGTCAGCTGGGGCCAACGTCCTGACTTTC. Full variable domain (outside the CDR3, taken from reference TRBV5-4 and TRBJ2-6): ETGVTQSPTHLIKTRGQQVTLRCSSQSGHNTVSWYQQALGQGPQFIFQYYREEENGRGNFPPRFSGLQFPNYSSELNVNALELDDSALYLCASSPSAGANVLTFGAGSRLTVL.

The J gene is TRBJ1-5, the V gene TRBV7-2; no clear D gene. This CDR3 region has 13 residues. The V gene lost 5 bases and the J gene lost 2 bases, with 7 bases spanning the gap. The germline CDR1 and CDR2 sequences are SGHTA and FQGNSA. The CDR3, as DNA: TGTGCCAGCAGCCCTGACGGCAATCAGCCCCAGCATTTT. This gives the protein CASSPDGNQPQHF.

The chain employs TRBV29-1 and TRBJ2-2, with no clear D. V was shortened by 4 bases and J by 1 base, with 7 bases between the two germline ends. CDR1 is SQVTM, CDR2 ANQGSEA, per germline. The CDR3 sequence is 13 residues long. The CDR3 nucleotides are TGCAGCGTTGGGCAGAAGAACACCGGGGAGCTGTTTTTT. Translating it yields CSVGQKNTGELFF.

This clone has a single count. The chain combines TRBV5-1 with TRBJ2-7; D call uncertain. CDR1 and CDR2 (germline): SGHRS, YFSETQ. CDR3 length: 16 amino acids. V lost 2 bases and J lost 0, with 15 bases in between. The DNA of the CDR3 is TGCGCCAGCAGCTTCTTTGGGCAGTTGAGCTCCTACGAGCAGTACTTC. Amino acids: CASSFFGQLSSYEQYF.

V gene TRBV19 combines with J gene TRBJ1-1; D is unclear. Germline V gives CDR1 LNHDA, CDR2 SQIVND (reference sequence). The CDR3 consists of 13 residues. Trimming removed 5 bases from V and 6 bases from J, with 13 bases in between. For the CDR3, the DNA is TGTGCCAGTAGTGGGAATATCGGCTCTGAAGCTTTCTTT. Protein product: CASSGNIGSEAFF.

This clone was found a few times. The chain's CDR3 is CASSPGALNEKLFF. The CDR3 coding sequence is TGTGCCAGCAGTCCTGGCGCCCTTAATGAAAAACTGTTTTTT. V gene TRBV27 combines with J gene TRBJ1-4; D unresolved. Germline V lookup: CDR1 MNHEY, CDR2 SMNVEV (reference sequence). The CDR3 extends over 14 amino acids. Trimming removed 5 bases at V and 4 bases at J, with 11 bases between.

The genes are TRBV3-1 (or the pseudogene TRBV3-2) and TRBJ2-2; no firm D call. The CDR3 is 12 residues long. Germline V gives CDR1 LGHDT, CDR2 YNNKEL (reference sequence). V was trimmed by 4 bases and J by 7 bases, leaving 7 bases between them. The CDR3 coding sequence is TGTGCCAGCAGCCGCGATAGCGGGGAGCTGTTTTTT. As protein: CASSRDSGELFF.